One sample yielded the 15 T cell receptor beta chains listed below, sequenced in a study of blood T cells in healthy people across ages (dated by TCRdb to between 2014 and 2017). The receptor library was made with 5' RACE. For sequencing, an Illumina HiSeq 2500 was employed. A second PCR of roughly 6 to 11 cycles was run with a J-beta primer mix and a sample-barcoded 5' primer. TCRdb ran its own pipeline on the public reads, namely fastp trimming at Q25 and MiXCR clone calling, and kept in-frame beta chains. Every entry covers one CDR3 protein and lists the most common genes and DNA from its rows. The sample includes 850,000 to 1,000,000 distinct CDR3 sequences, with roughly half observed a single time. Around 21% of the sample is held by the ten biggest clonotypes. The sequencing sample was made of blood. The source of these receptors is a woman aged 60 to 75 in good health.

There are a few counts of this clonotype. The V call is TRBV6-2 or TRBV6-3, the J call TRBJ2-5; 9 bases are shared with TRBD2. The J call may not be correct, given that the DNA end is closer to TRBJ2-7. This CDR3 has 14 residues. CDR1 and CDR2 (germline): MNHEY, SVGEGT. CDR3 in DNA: TGTGCCAGCAGTCAAACCGGGACTAGCCGCGAGCAGTACTTC. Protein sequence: CASSQTGTSREQYF.

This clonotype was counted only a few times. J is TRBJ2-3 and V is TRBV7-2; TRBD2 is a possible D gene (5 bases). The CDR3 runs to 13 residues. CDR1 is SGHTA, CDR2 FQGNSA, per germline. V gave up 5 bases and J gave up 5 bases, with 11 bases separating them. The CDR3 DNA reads TGTGCCAGCAGCGTTGGACTGGTAGATACGCAGTATTTT. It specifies CASSVGLVDTQYF.

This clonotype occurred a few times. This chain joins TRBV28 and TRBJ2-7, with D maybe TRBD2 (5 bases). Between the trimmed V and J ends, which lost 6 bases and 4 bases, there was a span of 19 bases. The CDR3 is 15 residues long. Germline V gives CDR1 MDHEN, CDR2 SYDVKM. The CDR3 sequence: CASSQPVGSWYEQYF. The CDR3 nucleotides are TGTGCCAGCAGCCAGCCAGTGGGGAGTTGGTACGAGCAGTACTTC. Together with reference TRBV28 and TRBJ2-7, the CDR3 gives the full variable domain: DVKVTQSSRYLVKRTGEKVFLECVQDMDHENMFWYRQDPGLGLRLIYFSYDVKMKEKGDIPEGYSVSREKKERFSLILESASTNQTSMYLCASSQPVGSWYEQYFGPGTRLTVT.

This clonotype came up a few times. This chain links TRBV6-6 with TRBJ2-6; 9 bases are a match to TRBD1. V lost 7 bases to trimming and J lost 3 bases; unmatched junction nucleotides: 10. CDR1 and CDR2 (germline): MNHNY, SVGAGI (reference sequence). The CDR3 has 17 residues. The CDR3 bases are TGTGCCAGCAATAGCGGACAGGGGAAGGTTGGGGCCAACGTCCTGACTTTC. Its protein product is CASNSGQGKVGANVLTF.

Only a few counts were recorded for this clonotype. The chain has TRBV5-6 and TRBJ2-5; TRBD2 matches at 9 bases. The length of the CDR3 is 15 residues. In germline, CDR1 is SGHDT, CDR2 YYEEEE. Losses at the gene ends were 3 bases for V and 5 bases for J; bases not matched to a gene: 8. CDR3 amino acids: CASSWPTSGGETQYF. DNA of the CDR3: TGTGCCAGCAGCTGGCCGACTAGCGGTGGGGAGACCCAGTACTTC.

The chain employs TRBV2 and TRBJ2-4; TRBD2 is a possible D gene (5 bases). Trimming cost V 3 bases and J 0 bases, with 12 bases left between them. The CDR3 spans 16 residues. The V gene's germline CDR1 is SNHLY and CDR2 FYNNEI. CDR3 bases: TGTGCCAGCAGTGACCCCGGGGTTGTAGCCAAAAACATTCAGTACTTC. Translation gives CASSDPGVVAKNIQYF.

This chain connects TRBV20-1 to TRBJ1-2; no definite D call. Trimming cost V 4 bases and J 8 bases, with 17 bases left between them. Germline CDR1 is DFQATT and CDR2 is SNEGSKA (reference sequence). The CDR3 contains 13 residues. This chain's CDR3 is CSANPRIRSGYTF. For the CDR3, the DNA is TGCAGTGCTAACCCAAGGATTAGATCAGGCTACACCTTC.

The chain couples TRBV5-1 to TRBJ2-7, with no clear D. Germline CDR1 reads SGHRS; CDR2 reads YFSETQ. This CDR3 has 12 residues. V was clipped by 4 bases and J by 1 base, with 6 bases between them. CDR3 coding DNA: TGCGCCAGCAGCACAGCTTCCTACGAGCAGTACTTC. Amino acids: CASSTASYEQYF.

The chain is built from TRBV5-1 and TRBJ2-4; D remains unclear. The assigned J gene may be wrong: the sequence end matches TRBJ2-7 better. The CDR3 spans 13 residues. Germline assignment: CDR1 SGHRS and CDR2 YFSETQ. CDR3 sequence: CASSPAWTHEQYF. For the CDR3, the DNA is TGCGCCAGCAGCCCCGCTTGGACCCACGAGCAGTACTTC.

The CDR3 region is CASSTPPWGTLFMNTEAFF. In DNA form, the CDR3 reads TGTGCCAGTAGTACCCCCCCTTGGGGGACCCTATTCATGAACACTGAAGCTTTCTTT. This chain joins TRBV19 and TRBJ1-1; a weak D match, TRBD1 (5 bases). From germline, CDR1 is LNHDA and CDR2 SQIVND (reference sequence). V gave up 4 bases and J gave up 0 bases, with 24 bases separating them. The CDR3 extends over 19 amino acids.

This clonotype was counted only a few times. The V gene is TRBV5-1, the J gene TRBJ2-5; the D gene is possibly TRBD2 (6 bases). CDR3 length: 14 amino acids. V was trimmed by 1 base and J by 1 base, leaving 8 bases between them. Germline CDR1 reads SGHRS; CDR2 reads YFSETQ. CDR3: CASSLYSGQETQYF. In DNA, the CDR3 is TGCGCCAGCAGCTTGTATAGCGGCCAAGAGACCCAGTACTTC.

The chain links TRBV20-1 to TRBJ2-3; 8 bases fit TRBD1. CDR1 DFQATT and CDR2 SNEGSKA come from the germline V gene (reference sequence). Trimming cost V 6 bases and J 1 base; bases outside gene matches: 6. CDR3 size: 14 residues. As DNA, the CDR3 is TGCAGTGCCGAGAAGGGACAGGGCACAGATACGCAGTATTTT. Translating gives CSAEKGQGTDTQYF.

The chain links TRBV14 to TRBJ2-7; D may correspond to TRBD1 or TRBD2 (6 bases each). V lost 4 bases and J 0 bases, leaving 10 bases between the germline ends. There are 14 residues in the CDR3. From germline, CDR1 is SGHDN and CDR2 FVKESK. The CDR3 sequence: CASSRGTHSYEQYF. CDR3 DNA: TGTGCCAGCAGCCGCGGGACACACTCCTACGAGCAGTACTTC.

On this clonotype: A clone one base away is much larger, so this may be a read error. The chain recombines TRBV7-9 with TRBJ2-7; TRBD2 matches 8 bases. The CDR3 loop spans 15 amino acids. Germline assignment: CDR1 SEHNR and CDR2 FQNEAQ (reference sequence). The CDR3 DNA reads TGTGCCAGCAGCCCACTCGGGACTAGTGTCTACGAGCAGTGCTTC. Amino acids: CASSPLGTSVYEQCF.

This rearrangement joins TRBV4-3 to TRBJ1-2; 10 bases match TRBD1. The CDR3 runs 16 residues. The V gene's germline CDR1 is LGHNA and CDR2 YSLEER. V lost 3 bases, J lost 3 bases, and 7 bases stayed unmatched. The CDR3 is CASSHGTGELYYGYTF. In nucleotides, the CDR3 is TGCGCCAGCAGCCACGGGACAGGGGAGCTTTACTATGGCTACACCTTC.